The TCR beta chain described here comes from a study of blood T cell repertoires in COVID-19. Study information: Samples representing acute and convalescent COVID-19 were sourced from the United States, Italy and Spain.

The protocol was immunoSEQ multiplex PCR, while the TCRdb copy is restricted to in-frame clones and leaves out a portion. The sample includes around 470,000 clones, less than 95% of them seen just once. Researchers sorted participants into cohorts using their self-reported clinical history. V lost 6 bases to trimming and J lost 1 base; unmatched junction nucleotides: 7. The CDR3 is 15 residues long. From germline, CDR1 is SNHLY and CDR2 FYNNEI. This chain joins TRBV2 and TRBJ2-5, with 8 positions matching TRBD1. The sequence derives from a man younger than 30 who had recovered from COVID-19. The sequenced sample consisted of PBMCs or T cells enriched from blood (not recorded which). This CDR3 is CASSQTGAPQETQYF. The DNA for the CDR3 is TGTGCCAGCAGCCAGACAGGGGCTCCCCAAGAGACCCAGTACTTC.